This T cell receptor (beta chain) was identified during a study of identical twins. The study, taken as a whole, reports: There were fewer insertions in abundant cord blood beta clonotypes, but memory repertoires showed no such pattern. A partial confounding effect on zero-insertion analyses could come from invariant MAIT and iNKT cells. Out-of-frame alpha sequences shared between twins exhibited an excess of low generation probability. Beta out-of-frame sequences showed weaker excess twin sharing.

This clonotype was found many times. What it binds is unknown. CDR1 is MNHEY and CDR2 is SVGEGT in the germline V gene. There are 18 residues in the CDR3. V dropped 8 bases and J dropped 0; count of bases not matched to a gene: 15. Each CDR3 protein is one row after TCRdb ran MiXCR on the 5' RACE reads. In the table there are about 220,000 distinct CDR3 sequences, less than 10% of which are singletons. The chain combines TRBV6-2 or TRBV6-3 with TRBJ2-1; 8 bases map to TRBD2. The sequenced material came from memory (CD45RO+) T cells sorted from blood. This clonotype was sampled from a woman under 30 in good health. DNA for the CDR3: TGTGCCAGCGCCCCCCATGGAGGCGGGAGGAGCTCCTACAATGAGCAGTTCTTC. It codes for CASAPHGGGRSSYNEQFF.